The 12 T cell receptor beta chains reported below all come from one sample, sequenced in a study of cytomegalovirus exposure and HLA in healthy donors. 60 Vbeta and 13 Jbeta primers were used in PCR. Sequencing was performed with immunoSEQ multiplex PCR; in TCRdb, only in-frame clones are kept and a portion is missing. The table lists roughly 90,000 clones, about 73% of them singletons, with about 4.6% in the top ten. Sample: PBMCs. The receptors here all came from a woman aged 40-49 years in good health and CMV-seropositive.

Regarding this clone: At one end, the junction sequence differs from germline, possibly due to a read error. The V gene is TRBV29-1, the J gene TRBJ1-2; D is possibly TRBD1 (5 bases). The CDR3 consists of 14 residues. From germline, CDR1 is SQVTM and CDR2 ANQGSEA. The CDR3 region has the DNA TGCAGCGTTGAAGATCCAGGGTCGAACTATGGCTACCCCTTC. Its protein is CSVEDPGSNYGYPF.

The chain combines TRBV6-5 with TRBJ2-2, with 7 bases aligning to TRBD1. CDR1 is MNHEY, CDR2 SVGAGI, per germline. The ends lost 7 bases at V and 6 bases at J; junction bases unmatched: 5. This CDR3 has 13 residues. CDR3: CASNRGYAGELFF. The CDR3 nucleotides read TGTGCCAGCAACAGGGGATACGCCGGGGAGCTGTTTTTT.

The V gene is TRBV30, the J gene TRBJ1-1; 8 bases agree with TRBD1. The J segment lost 4 bases and the V segment lost 5 bases, leaving 6 bases of the junction unmatched. Germline V gene data show CDR1 as GTSNPN and CDR2 as SVGIG (reference sequence). The CDR3 extends over 13 amino acids. DNA for the CDR3: TGTGCCTGGGGACAGGGAGGGTTCACTGAAGCTTTCTTT. It specifies CAWGQGGFTEAFF.

This chain connects TRBV11-3 to TRBJ2-1, with D perhaps matching TRBD2 (7 bases). Trimming removed 5 bases at V and 7 bases at J, with 18 bases between. CDR3 length equals 15 residues. Germline-derived CDR1 and CDR2 are SGHNT and YENEEA. Here the CDR3 DNA reads TGTGCCAGCAGCGCGCTGGGGGGGGCGGGGAATGAGCAGTTCTTC. Residues: CASSALGGAGNEQFF. The entire variable domain, with the rest obtained from reference TRBV11-3 and TRBJ2-1, is as follows: EAGVVQSPRYKIIEKKQPVAFWCNPISGHNTLYWYLQNLGQGPELLIRYENEEAVDDSQLPKDRFSAERLKGVDSTLKIQPAELGDSAVYLCASSALGGAGNEQFFGPGTRLTVL.

The rearrangement joins TRBV4-3 to TRBJ2-4; a possible D gene is TRBD2 (7 bases). The CDR3 loop spans 15 amino acids. Germline V gene lookup returns CDR1 LGHNA and CDR2 YSLEER. V was shortened by 1 base and J by 8 bases, with 15 bases between the two germline ends. In nucleotides, the CDR3 is TGCGCCAGCAGCCAAGGTCGGGGAGGGGGAGACATTCAGTACTTC. Translation gives CASSQGRGGGDIQYF.

The table lists this clone with a count of one. This chain uses TRBV5-1 with TRBJ2-3; no clear D gene. This CDR3 contains 16 residues. The ends were cut back, 4 bases at V and 2 bases at J, with 17 bases in the middle. CDR1 and CDR2 from the germline V gene are SGHRS and YFSETQ. The CDR3 loop reads CASSTTVRGSTDTQYF. The CDR3 region has the DNA TGCGCCAGCAGCACGACTGTCCGTGGGTCCACAGATACGCAGTATTTT.

CDR3 in DNA: TGTGCCAGCAGTCCTACTAGCGTCGGAACAGATACGCAGTATTTT. Its translation is CASSPTSVGTDTQYF. The rearrangement uses TRBV2 and TRBJ2-3, with 7 bases aligning to TRBD2. CDR1 and CDR2 from the germline V gene are SNHLY and FYNNEI. The CDR3 length is 15 residues. Trimming cost V 5 bases and J 3 bases; bases outside gene matches: 8.

In nucleotides, the CDR3 is TGTGCCAGCTCACCAGGAGGGACGGGGCAAGAGACCCAGTACTTC. It translates to CASSPGGTGQETQYF. The genes are TRBV18 and TRBJ2-5; TRBD2 might be the D (6 bases). This CDR3 is 15 amino acids long. Germline CDR1 reads KGHSH; CDR2 reads LQKENI. With 2 bases removed from V and 2 bases from J, the gap between germline ends came to 12 bases.

The V and J genes are TRBV7-3 and TRBJ2-7; 11 bases match TRBD1. CDR1 is SGHTA and CDR2 is FQGTGA in the germline V gene. The CDR3 has 15 residues. Trimming took 3 bases from V and 4 from J; bases not matched to a gene: 5. The CDR3 sequence is CASSFDGTGGYEQYF. The CDR3 bases are TGTGCCAGCAGCTTTGATGGGACAGGGGGTTACGAGCAGTACTTC. Combining the CDR3 with reference TRBV7-3 and TRBJ2-7 gives the whole variable domain GAGVSQTPSNKVTEKGKYVELRCDPISGHTALYWYRQSLGQGPEFLIYFQGTGAADDSGLPNDRFFAVRPEGSVSTLKIQRTERGDSAVYLCASSFDGTGGYEQYFGPGTRLTVT.

V gene TRBV5-8 combines with J gene TRBJ2-7; 7 bases match TRBD2. The CDR3 spans 15 residues. Germline V gives CDR1 SGHTS, CDR2 YDEGEE. V lost 3 bases to trimming and J lost 0 bases; unmatched junction nucleotides: 6. The CDR3 sequence is CASSSGLRSSYEQYF. CDR3 DNA sequence: TGTGCCAGCAGCTCGGGACTAAGGAGCTCCTACGAGCAGTACTTC. The variable domain in full, completed from reference TRBV5-8 and TRBJ2-7, reads EAGVTQSPTHLIKTRGQQATLRCSPISGHTSVYWYQQALGLGLQFLLWYDEGEERNRGNFPPRFSGRQFPNYSSELNVNALELEDSALYLCASSSGLRSSYEQYFGPGTRLTVT.

The V call is TRBV14, the J call TRBJ2-2, with 9 nucleotides matching TRBD1. V lost 5 bases to trimming and J lost 8 bases; unmatched junction nucleotides: 15. The CDR3 is 17 residues long. Germline V gene data show CDR1 as SGHDN and CDR2 as FVKESK. The CDR3 region has the DNA TGTGCCAGCAGCTACTACGCCGGGACAGGGTATTCTGGGGAGCTGTTTTTT. Amino acid sequence: CASSYYAGTGYSGELFF.

This clone is judged medium-sized. The chain recombines TRBV6-1 with TRBJ2-1; maybe TRBD2 (7 bases). V dropped 3 bases and J dropped 2 bases, with 11 bases sitting between them. Germline V gene lookup returns CDR1 MNHNS and CDR2 SASEGT. This CDR3 spans 15 amino acids. The CDR3 protein is CASSDTGGAYNEQFF. The CDR3 DNA is TGTGCCAGCAGTGACACGGGGGGCGCCTACAATGAGCAGTTCTTC.